This T cell receptor (beta chain) was retrieved from a study of CD4 and CD8 cells across lung adenocarcinoma regions. On this clonotype itself: The germline gene is not matched at one end of the junction; a read error may be the cause.

Samples came from patients with localized non-small cell lung adenocarcinoma. One entry per CDR3 protein results from TCRdb running MiXCR on the PCR reads. The sample includes some 5,000 distinct CDR3 sequences, about 49% of them seen just once. The CDR3 covers 17 residues. The V gene's germline CDR1 is MGHRA and CDR2 YSYEKL. The gene calls are TRBV4-1 and TRBJ2-3; 7 positions agree with TRBD1. The sample comprised CD4+ T cells from the margin of a lung tumor. The receptor's source is a female donor with lung adenocarcinoma. The CD4 and CD8 labels of this study may be unreliable. CDR3 region: CASSQPLSVVSTGAQFF. CDR3 DNA sequence: TGCGCCAGCAGCCAACCTCTATCAGTTGTGAGCACAGGGGCGCAGTTTTTT.